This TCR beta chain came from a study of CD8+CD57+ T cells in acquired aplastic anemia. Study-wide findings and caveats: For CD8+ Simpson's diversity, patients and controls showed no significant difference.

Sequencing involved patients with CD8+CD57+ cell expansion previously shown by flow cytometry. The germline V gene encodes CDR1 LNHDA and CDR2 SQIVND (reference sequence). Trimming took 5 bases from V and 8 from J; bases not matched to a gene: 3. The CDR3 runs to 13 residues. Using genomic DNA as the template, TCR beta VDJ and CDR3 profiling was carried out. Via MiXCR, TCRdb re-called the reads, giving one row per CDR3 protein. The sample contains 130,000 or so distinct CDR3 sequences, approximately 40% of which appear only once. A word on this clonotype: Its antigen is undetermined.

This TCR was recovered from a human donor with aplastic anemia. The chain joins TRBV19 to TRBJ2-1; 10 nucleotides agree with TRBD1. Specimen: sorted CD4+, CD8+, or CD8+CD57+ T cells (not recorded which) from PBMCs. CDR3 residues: CASSSDRGDEQFF. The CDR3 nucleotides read TGTGCCAGTAGTTCGGACAGGGGGGATGAGCAGTTCTTC.